This TCR beta chain was captured by sequencing in a study of T cell changes during pregnancy in multiple sclerosis. TCRdb's table, derived via immunoSEQ multiplex PCR, lists solely in-frame clones and lacks some. The sample holds 10,000 to 15,000 clones, around 94% seen once. This clone was seen a few times. Trimming removed 7 bases from V and 9 bases from J, with 9 bases in between. The CDR3 extends over 10 amino acids. The germline V gene encodes CDR1 MNHNS and CDR2 SASEGT. The specimen was CD4+ T cells from peripheral blood mononuclear cells, collected before pregnancy. This clonotype was sampled from a female donor with multiple sclerosis, enrolled in a pregnancy study. This chain uses TRBV6-1 with TRBJ1-2; D possibly corresponds to TRBD1 (6 bases). The CDR3 loop reads CASTQGSYTF. For the CDR3, the DNA is TGTGCCAGCACACAGGGCAGCTACACCTTC.